This T cell receptor beta chain was recovered during a study of Graves' ophthalmopathy and Graves' hyperthyroidism. RNA transcripts served as template for amplifying TCR beta CDR3 sequences. Second-round multiplex PCR came after first-round RT-PCR with HTBI primers. TCRdb redid the calling of the multiplex PCR reads with MiXCR, one entry per CDR3 protein. The sample holds over a million distinct CDR3 sequences, roughly 35% seen once. Remarks on this clonotype: Antigen: not known. The junction does not match germline at one end; this may be a read error.

General study findings and limits: Discriminating ophthalmopathy from stable hyperthyroidism, a 13-signature model attained a sensitivity of around 87% and a specificity of approximately 77%. A majority of expanded thyroid clonotypes exceeding 0.001 frequency were likewise present in blood.

Aged 18 to 65, the patients with hyperthyroidism had under 2 months' duration and were newly diagnosed. Orbital computed tomography, thyroid ultrasound, TRAb, serum thyroxine and clinical symptoms formed the basis of diagnosis. This TCR was sampled from an adult man with Graves' hyperthyroidism. Sample: peripheral blood or thyroid tissue (not recorded which).

The CDR3 sequence is CASSHQQNFGYTF. The CDR3 DNA sequence: TGTGCCAGCAGCCACCAACAGAACTTTGGCTACACCTTC. V and J are TRBV14 and TRBJ1-2; D not resolved. Germline loops: CDR1 SGHDN, CDR2 FVKESK. This CDR3 region has 13 residues.